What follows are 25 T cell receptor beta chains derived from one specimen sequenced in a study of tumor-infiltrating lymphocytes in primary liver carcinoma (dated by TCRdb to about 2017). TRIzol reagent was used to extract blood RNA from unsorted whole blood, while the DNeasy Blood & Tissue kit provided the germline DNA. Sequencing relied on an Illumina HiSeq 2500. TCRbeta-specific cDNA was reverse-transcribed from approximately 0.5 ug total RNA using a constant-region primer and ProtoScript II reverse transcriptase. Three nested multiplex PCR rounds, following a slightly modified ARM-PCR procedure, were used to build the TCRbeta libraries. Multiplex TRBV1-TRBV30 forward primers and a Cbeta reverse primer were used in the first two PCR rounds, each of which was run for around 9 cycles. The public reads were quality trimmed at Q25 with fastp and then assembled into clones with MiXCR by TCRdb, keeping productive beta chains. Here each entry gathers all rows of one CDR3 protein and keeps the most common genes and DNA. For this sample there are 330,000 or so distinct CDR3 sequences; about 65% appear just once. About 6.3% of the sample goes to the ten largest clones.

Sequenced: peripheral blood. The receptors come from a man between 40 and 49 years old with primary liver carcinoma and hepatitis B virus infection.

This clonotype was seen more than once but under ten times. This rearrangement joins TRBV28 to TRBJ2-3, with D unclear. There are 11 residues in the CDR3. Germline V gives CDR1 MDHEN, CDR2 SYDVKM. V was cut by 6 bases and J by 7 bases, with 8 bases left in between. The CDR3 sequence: CASSRPNTQYF. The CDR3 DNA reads TGTGCCAGCAGCCGCCCTAATACGCAGTATTTT.

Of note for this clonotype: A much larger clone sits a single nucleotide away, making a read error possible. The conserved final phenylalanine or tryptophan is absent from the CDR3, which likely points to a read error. The CDR3 spells CASSESEPPRDNEQFL. The DNA for the CDR3 is TGCGCCAGCAGTGAGTCGGAGCCCCCTCGGGACAATGAGCAGTTCCTC. The V call is TRBV10-1, the J call TRBJ2-1, with unresolved D. Germline assignment: CDR1 WNHNN and CDR2 SYGVQD (reference sequence). This CDR3 has 16 amino acids. The V end was cut by 0 bases, the J end by 5 bases, with 14 bases between.

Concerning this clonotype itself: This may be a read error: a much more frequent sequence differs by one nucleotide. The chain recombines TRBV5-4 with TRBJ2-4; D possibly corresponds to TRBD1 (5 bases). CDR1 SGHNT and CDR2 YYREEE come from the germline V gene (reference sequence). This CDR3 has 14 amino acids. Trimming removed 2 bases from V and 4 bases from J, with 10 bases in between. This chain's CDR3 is CASSFEAGKNIQYF. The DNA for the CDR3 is TGTGCCAGCAGCTTTGAGGCAGGGAAAAACATTCAGTACTTC.

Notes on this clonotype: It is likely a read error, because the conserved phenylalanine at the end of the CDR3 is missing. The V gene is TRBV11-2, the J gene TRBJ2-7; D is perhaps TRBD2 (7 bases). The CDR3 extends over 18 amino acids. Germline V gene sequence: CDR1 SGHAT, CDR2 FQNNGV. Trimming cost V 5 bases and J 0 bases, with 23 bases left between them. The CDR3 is CASSPRTRGRAPSYEQYL. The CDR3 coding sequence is TGTGCCAGCAGCCCTCGGACTAGGGGGAGGGCCCCCTCCTACGAGCAGTACCTC.

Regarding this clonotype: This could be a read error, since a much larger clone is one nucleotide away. CDR3 DNA: TGTGCCAGCAGTTACTCCTACTCCAGCTCCCACAATGAGCAGTTCTTC. Translated, it gives CASSYSYSSSHNEQFF. V and J are TRBV6-5 and TRBJ2-1; D not resolved. This CDR3 has 16 residues. CDR1 and CDR2 (germline): MNHEY, SVGAGI.

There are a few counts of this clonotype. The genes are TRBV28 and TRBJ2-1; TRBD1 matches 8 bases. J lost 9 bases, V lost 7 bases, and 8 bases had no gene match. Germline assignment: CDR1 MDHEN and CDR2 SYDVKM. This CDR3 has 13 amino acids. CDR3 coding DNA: TGTGCCAGCATCGGACAGGGTCTGGGTGAGCAGTTCTTC. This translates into CASIGQGLGEQFF.

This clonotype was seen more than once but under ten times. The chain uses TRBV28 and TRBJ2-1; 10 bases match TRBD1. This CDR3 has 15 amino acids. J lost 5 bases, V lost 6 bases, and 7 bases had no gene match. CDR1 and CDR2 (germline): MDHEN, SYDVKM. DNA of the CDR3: TGTGCCAGCAGCTTCCGGGACAGGGGCCACAATGAGCAGTTCTTC. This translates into CASSFRDRGHNEQFF. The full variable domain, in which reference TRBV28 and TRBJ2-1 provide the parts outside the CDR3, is DVKVTQSSRYLVKRTGEKVFLECVQDMDHENMFWYRQDPGLGLRLIYFSYDVKMKEKGDIPEGYSVSREKKERFSLILESASTNQTSMYLCASSFRDRGHNEQFFGPGTRLTVL.

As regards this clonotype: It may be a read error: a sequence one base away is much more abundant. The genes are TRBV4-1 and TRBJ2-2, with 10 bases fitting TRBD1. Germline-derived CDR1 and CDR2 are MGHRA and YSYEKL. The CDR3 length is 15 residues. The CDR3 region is CVSSGQGGYTGELFF. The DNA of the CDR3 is TGCGTCAGCAGTGGACAGGGGGGCTACACCGGGGAGCTGTTTTTT.

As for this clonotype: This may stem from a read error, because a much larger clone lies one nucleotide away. This chain's CDR3 is CASSLVSSGLLDEQFF. The CDR3 nucleotides read TGCGCCAGCAGCTTGGTTTCTAGCGGGCTCCTGGATGAGCAGTTCTTC. The chain couples TRBV5-1 to TRBJ2-1; TRBD2 aligns across 8 bases. Looked up from germline, CDR1 is SGHRS and CDR2 is YFSETQ. The J segment lost 8 bases and the V segment lost 0 bases, leaving 10 bases of the junction unmatched. This CDR3 comprises 16 residues.

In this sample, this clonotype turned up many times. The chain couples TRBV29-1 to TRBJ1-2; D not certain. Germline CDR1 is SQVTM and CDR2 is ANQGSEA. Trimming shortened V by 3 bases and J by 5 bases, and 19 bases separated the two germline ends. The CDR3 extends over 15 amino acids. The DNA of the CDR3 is TGCAGCGTTGAGTTAGCCCGCCCGGGTGATTATGGCTACACCTTC. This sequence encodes CSVELARPGDYGYTF.

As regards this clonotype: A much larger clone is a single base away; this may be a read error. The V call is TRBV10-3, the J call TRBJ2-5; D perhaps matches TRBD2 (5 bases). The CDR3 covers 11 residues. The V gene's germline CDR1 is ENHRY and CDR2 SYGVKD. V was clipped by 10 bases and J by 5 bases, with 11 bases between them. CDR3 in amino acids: CATGDVETQYF. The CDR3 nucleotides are TGTGCCACCGGGGATGTGGAGACCCAGTACTTC.

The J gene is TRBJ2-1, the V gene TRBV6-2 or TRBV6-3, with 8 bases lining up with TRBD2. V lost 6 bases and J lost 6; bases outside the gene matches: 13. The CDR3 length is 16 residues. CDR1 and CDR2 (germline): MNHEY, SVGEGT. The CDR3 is CASSSSGTRGSNEQFF. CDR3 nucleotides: TGTGCCAGCAGCAGCTCCGGGACTAGAGGCAGCAATGAGCAGTTCTTC.

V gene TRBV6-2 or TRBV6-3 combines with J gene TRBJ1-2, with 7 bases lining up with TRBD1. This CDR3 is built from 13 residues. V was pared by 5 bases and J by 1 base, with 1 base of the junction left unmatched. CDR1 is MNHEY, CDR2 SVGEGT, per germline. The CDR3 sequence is CASSDRDNYGYTF. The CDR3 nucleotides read TGTGCCAGCAGTGACAGGGATAACTATGGCTACACCTTC.

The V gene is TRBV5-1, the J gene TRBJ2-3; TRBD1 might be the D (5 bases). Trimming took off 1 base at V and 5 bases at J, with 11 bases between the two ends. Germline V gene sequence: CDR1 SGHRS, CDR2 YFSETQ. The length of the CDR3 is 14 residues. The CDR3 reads CASSLPDTGDTQYF. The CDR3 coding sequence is TGCGCCAGCAGCTTGCCGGACACCGGAGATACGCAGTATTTT.

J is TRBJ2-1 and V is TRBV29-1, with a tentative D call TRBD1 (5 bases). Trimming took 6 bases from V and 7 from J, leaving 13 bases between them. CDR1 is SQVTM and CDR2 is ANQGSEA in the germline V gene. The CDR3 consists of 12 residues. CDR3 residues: CSVDGQTNEQFF. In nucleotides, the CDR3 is TGCAGCGTAGACGGACAAACGAATGAGCAGTTCTTC.

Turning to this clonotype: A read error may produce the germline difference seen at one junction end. The CDR3 sequence is CANSDWTGGYNEQFF. The CDR3 coding sequence is TGTGCCAACAGCGATTGGACAGGGGGGTACAATGAGCAGTTCTTC. V usage is TRBV11-1 and J usage is TRBJ2-1; 10 nucleotides agree with TRBD1. The CDR3 is made up of 15 amino acids. Per germline, CDR1 SGHAT and CDR2 FQDESV (reference sequence).

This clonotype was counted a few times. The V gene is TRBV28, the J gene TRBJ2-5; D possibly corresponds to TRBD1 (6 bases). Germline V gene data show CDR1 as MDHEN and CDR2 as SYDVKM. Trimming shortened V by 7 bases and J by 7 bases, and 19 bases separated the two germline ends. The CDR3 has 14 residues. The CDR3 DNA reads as TGTGCCAGCACCCAGGGGCAGGTCGGATGGACCCAGTACTTC. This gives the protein CASTQGQVGWTQYF. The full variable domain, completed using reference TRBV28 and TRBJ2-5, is DVKVTQSSRYLVKRTGEKVFLECVQDMDHENMFWYRQDPGLGLRLIYFSYDVKMKEKGDIPEGYSVSREKKERFSLILESASTNQTSMYLCASTQGQVGWTQYFGPGTRLLVL.

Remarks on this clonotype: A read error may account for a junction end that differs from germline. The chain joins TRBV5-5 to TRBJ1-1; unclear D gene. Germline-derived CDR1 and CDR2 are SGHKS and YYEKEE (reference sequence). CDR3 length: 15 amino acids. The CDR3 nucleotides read TGTGCCAGCAGCTTTGCCATTTCTATGAACTCTGAAGCTTTCTTT. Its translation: CASSFAISMNSEAFF.

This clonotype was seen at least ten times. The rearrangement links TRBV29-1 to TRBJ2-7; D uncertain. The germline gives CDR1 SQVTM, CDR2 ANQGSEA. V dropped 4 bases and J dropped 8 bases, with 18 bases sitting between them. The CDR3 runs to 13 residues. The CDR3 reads CSVVGGSQYQQYF. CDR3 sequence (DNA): TGCAGCGTTGTAGGTGGGTCACAGTACCAGCAGTACTTC.

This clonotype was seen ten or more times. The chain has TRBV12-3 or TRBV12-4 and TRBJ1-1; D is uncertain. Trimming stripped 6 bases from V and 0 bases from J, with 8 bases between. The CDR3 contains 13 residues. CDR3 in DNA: TGTGCCAGCAGCTTACGTATGAACACTGAAGCTTTCTTT. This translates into CASSLRMNTEAFF.

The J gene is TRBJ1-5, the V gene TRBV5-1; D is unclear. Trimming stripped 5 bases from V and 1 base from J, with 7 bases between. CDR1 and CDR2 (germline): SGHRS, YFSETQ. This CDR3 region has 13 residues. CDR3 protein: CASRKDSNQPQHF. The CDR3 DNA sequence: TGCGCCAGCAGAAAAGACAGCAATCAGCCCCAGCATTTT. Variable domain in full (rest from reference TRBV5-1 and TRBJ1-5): KAGVTQTPRYLIKTRGQQVTLSCSPISGHRSVSWYQQTPGQGLQFLFEYFSETQRNKGNFPGRFSGRQFSNSRSEMNVSTLELGDSALYLCASRKDSNQPQHFGDGTRLSIL.

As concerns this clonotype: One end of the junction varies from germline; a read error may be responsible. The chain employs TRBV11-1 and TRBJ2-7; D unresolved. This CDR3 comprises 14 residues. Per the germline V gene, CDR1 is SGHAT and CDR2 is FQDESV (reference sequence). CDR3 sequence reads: CASSSGSSLGEQYF. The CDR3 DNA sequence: TGTGCCAGTAGCTCCGGATCCTCGCTTGGCGAGCAGTACTTC.

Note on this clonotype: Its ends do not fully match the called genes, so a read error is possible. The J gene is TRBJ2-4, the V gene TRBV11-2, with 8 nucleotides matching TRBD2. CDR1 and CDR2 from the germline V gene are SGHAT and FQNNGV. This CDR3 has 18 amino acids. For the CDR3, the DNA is TGCGTCAGCAGCAAAGTCGCCGGGAGGGCCTCGGCCAAAAACATTCAGTACTTC. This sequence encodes CVSSKVAGRASAKNIQYF.

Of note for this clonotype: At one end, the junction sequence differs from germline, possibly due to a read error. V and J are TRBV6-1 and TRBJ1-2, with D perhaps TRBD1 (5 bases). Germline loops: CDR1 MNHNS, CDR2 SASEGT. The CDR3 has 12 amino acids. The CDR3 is CASSRVEYGYIF. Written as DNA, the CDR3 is TGTGCCAGCAGCAGGGTCGAGTATGGCTACATCTTC.

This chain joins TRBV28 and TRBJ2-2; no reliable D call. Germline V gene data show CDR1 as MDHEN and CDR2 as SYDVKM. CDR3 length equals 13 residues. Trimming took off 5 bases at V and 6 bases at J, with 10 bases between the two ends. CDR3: CASSETPAGELFF. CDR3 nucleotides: TGTGCCAGCAGTGAGACCCCCGCCGGGGAGCTGTTTTTT.